This TCR beta chain was retrieved from a study of shared clonotypes between healthy human individuals. At the level of the study: Each donor's CD4 naive and CD4 memory cells filled three plates apiece, CD8 naive two, and CD8 memory one. General study results and limits: Across a handful of donors, naive CD4 shared roughly 5%, naive CD8 under 4%, memory CD4 about 2.4%, memory CD8 roughly 0.37%. Among non-shared clonotypes, generation probabilities were lower than among those shared by all four donors. Estimated richness values were generally larger in naive subsets than in memory subsets.

Note on this clone: Its antigen is unknown.

CDR1 is KGHSH and CDR2 is LQKENI in the germline V gene. The J segment lost 2 bases and the V segment lost 1 base, leaving 1 base of the junction unmatched. CDR3 size: 15 residues. Clones were sequenced by immunoSEQ multiplex PCR, and TCRdb holds only the in-frame ones, with some missing. The sample comprises some 1,400,000 clones, around 95% of which are singletons, and roughly 1.2% rests with the top ten. J is TRBJ1-3 and V is TRBV18; 8 nucleotides line up with TRBD1. The material sequenced was naive CD4+ T cells sorted from blood. As for subset: CD45RA+ positively selected. The receptor was isolated from a young man in good health. The CDR3 DNA reads as TGTGCCAGCTCACCACAACAGGGGGCTGGAAACACCATATATTTT. Translation gives CASSPQQGAGNTIYF.